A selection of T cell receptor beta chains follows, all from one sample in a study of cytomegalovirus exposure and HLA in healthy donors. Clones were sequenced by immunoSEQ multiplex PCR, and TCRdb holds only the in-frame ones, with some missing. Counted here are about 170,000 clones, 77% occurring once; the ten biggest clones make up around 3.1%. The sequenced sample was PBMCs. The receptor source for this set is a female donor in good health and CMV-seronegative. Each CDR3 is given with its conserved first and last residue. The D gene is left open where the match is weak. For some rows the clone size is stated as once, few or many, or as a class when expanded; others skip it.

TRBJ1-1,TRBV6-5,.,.,CASSGQVLGGTEAFF,TGTGCCAGCAGTGGCCAGGTGTTAGGGGGCACTGAAGCTTTCTTT
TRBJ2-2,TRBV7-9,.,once,CASSPGQNTGELFF,TGTGCCAGCAGCCCGGGACAGAACACCGGGGAGCTGTTTTTT
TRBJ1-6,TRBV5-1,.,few,CASSLDSNNSPLHF,TGCGCCAGCAGCTTGGACAGTAATAATTCACCCCTCCACTTT
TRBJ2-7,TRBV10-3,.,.,CAISESAGLSYEQYF,TGTGCCATCAGTGAGTCGGCGGGTCTATCCTACGAGCAGTACTTC
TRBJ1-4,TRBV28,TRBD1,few,CASSWDSPRAKLFF,TGTGCCAGCAGTTGGGACAGCCCAAGGGCAAAACTGTTTTTT
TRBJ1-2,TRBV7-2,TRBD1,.,CAGSVGQGSGYTF,TGTGCCGGCAGCGTGGGACAGGGGAGTGGCTACACCTTC
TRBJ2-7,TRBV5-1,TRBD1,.,CAMGQDNYEQYF,TGCGCCATGGGACAGGATAACTACGAGCAGTACTTC
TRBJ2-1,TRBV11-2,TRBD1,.,CASSLGQGLGNEQFF,TGTGCCAGCAGCTTAGGACAGGGGCTGGGCAATGAGCAGTTCTTC
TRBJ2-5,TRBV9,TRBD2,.,CASSVNSGGAETQYF,TGTGCCAGCAGCGTCAATAGCGGGGGGGCGGAGACCCAGTACTTC
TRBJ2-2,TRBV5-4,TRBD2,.,CASSLFIGGATGELFF,TGTGCCAGCAGCTTGTTCATCGGGGGGGCCACCGGGGAGCTGTTTTTT
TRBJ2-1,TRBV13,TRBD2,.,CASSLDQGTRWRNEQFF,TGTGCCAGCAGCTTAGACCAGGGGACTAGATGGAGGAATGAGCAGTTCTTC
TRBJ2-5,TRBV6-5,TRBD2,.,CASSYDLAGKETQYF,TGTGCCAGCAGTTACGACCTAGCGGGAAAGGAGACCCAGTACTTC
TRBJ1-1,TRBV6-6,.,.,CASSPQARDYDEAFF,TGTGCCAGCAGCCCACAGGCCAGGGACTACGATGAAGCTTTCTTT
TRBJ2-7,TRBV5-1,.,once,CASRESSGTALREQYF,TGCGCCAGCAGAGAGAGTAGCGGAACGGCCTTGCGCGAGCAGTACTTC
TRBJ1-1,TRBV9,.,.,CASSVSSVNTEAFF,TGTGCCAGCAGCGTTAGTTCGGTGAACACTGAAGCTTTCTTT
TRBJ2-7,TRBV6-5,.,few,CASTPAAGPYEQYF,TGTGCCAGCACCCCTGCCGCGGGGCCCTACGAGCAGTACTTC
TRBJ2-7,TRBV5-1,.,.,CASSLEAPGDEQYF,TGCGCCAGCAGCTTGGAAGCACCAGGGGACGAGCAGTACTTC
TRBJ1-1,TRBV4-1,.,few,CASSQEGAENTEAFF,TGCGCCAGCAGCCAAGAAGGGGCGGAGAACACTGAAGCTTTCTTT
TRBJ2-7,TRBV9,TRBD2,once,CASSVSSSGRLYEQYF,TGTGCCAGCAGCGTCAGCTCTAGCGGGAGGCTGTACGAGCAGTACTTC
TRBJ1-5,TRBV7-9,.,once,CSSSREQGRPQHF,TGTTCCAGCAGCCGCGAACAGGGTCGGCCCCAGCATTTT
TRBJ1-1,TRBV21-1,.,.,CASSKGCAVGTEAFF,TGTGCCAGCAGCAAAGGATGTGCGGTAGGCACTGAAGCTTTCTTT
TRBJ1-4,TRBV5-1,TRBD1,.,CASSLDRRGPSEKLFF,TGCGCCAGCAGCTTGGATCGGAGGGGGCCCTCTGAAAAACTGTTTTTT
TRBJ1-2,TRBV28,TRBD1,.,CASRTGGGILGRGYTF,TGTGCCAGCAGAACAGGGGGCGGGATATTAGGACGTGGCTACACCTTC
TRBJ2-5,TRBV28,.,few,CASSLNGRTQYF,TGTGCCAGCAGTTTGAACGGGAGAACCCAGTACTTC
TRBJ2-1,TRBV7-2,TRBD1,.,CASSSLPGQGSDEQFF,TGTGCCAGCAGTTCCCTACCGGGACAGGGGTCGGATGAGCAGTTCTTC
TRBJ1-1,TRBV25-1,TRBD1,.,CASDRGPTEAFF,TGTGCCAGCGACAGGGGGCCCACTGAAGCTTTCTTT
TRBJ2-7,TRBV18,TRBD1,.,CASSPRTGRTYEQYF,TGTGCCAGCTCACCCAGGACAGGGAGAACCTACGAGCAGTACTTC
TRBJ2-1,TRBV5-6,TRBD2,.,CASSFGGGLNEQFF,TGTGCCAGCAGCTTCGGGGGGGGCCTAAATGAGCAGTTCTTC
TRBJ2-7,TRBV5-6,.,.,CASSYREGEQYF,TGTGCCAGCAGCTATCGAGAGGGCGAGCAGTACTTC
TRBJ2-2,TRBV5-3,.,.,CARSLVARGISYSGELFF,TGTGCCAGAAGCTTGGTGGCCCGGGGGATCTCGTATTCCGGGGAGCTGTTTTTT
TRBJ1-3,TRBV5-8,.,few,CASSLASGYASGNTIYF,TGTGCCAGCAGCTTGGCCTCGGGTTATGCCTCTGGAAACACCATATATTTT
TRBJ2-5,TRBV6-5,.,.,CASRFRPGMSETQYF,TGTGCCAGCAGATTTCGACCCGGGATGTCAGAGACCCAGTACTTC
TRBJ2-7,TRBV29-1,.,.,CSVAPTGFDEQYF,TGCAGCGTTGCCCCCACGGGGTTCGACGAGCAGTACTTC
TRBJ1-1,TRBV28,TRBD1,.,CASSFRTGNTEAFF,TGTGCCAGCAGTTTCCGGACAGGAAACACTGAAGCTTTCTTT
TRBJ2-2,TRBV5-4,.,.,CASSLGYRGGTGELFF,TGTGCCAGCAGCTTGGGGTACAGGGGGGGCACCGGGGAGCTGTTTTTT
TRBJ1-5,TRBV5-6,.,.,CASSSIMEFQPQHF,TGTGCCAGCAGCTCGATTATGGAGTTCCAGCCCCAGCATTTT
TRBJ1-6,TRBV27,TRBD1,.,CASSSRDRGVYNSPLHF,TGTGCCAGCAGTTCCCGGGACAGGGGGGTCTATAATTCACCCCTCCACTTT
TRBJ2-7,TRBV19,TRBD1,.,CASSNQGAYEQYF,TGTGCCAGTAGTAACCAGGGGGCCTACGAGCAGTACTTC
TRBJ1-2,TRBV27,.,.,CASSARGARFYGYTF,TGTGCCAGCAGTGCCAGGGGTGCCCGCTTCTATGGCTACACCTTC
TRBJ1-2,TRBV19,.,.,CASSISNRDGYGYTF,TGTGCCAGTAGTATATCCAACAGGGACGGCTATGGCTACACCTTC
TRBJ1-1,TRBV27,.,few,CASSLSPGIRTEAFF,TGTGCCAGCAGTTTATCCCCAGGGATCCGCACTGAAGCTTTCTTT
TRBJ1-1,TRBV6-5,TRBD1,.,CASNRGDGNTEAFF,TGTGCCAGCAACAGGGGAGACGGGAACACTGAAGCTTTCTTT
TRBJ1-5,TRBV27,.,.,CASSLRQGNQPQHF,TGTGCCAGCAGTCTAAGACAGGGCAATCAGCCCCAGCATTTT
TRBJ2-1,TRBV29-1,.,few,CSLLWGTYNEQFF,TGCAGCTTACTATGGGGCACTTACAATGAGCAGTTCTTC
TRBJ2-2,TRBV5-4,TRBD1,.,CASSWDRDTGELFF,TGTGCCAGCAGCTGGGACAGGGACACCGGGGAGCTGTTTTTT
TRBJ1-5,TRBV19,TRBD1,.,CASSMGQGGLNQPQHF,TGTGCCAGTAGTATGGGACAGGGGGGCCTTAATCAGCCCCAGCATTTT
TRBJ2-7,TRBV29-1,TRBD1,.,CSGGTGGVGEQYF,TGCAGCGGGGGGACAGGGGGCGTGGGCGAGCAGTACTTC
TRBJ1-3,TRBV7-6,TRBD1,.,CASSFQGALANTIYF,TGTGCCAGCAGCTTCCAGGGGGCCCTAGCTAACACCATATATTTT
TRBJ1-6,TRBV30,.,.,CAWSVLSGSNSPLHF,TGTGCCTGGAGTGTACTTTCCGGGAGCAATTCACCCCTCCACTTT
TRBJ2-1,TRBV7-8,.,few,CASSLVTVSNNEQFF,TGTGCCAGCAGCTTAGTTACAGTCTCAAACAATGAGCAGTTCTTC
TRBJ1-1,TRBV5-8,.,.,CASSFGQGGAFF,TGTGCCAGCAGCTTTGGTCAAGGAGGAGCTTTCTTT
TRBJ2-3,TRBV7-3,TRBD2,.,CASSFMRGGTDTQYF,TGTGCCAGCAGCTTTATGCGGGGGGGGACAGATACGCAGTATTTT
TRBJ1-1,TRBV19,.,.,CASSMDEGNTEAFF,TGTGCCAGTAGTATGGATGAGGGGAACACTGAAGCTTTCTTT
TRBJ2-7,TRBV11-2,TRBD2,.,CASRGYAGVGYEQYF,TGTGCCAGCAGAGGATACGCGGGAGTGGGCTACGAGCAGTACTTC
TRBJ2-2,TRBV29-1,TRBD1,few,CSVQTRDRGTNTGELFF,TGCAGCGTCCAAACACGGGACAGGGGGACGAACACCGGGGAGCTGTTTTTT